This TCR beta chain was documented in a study of blood T cell repertoires in COVID-19 (TCRdb year 2020). About the investigation overall: The collaborator samples originated in the United States, Italy and Spain and spanned the acute and convalescent phases of COVID-19. The prospective study material was composed of cDNA or gDNA derived from T cells, B-cell-depleted T cells, or PBMCs. Deeply sampled blood TCRbeta repertoires from subjects exposed to, actively infected with, or recovered from COVID-19 were included in the dataset. The repertoires were made available in a free public database intended to serve as a resource for research on the immune response to SARS-CoV-2. The samples were drawn from the first 160 participants of the ongoing ImmuneRACE study and from 1,254 subjects provided by 6 global collaborators. The sample metadata nearly always contained a de-identified subject ID, COVID-19 status, age in years and sex. Where HLA class I and class II types were available, the types were taken from metadata supplied by the sample provider, not from assay-based typing.

What the study reported, not specific to this receptor: The amount of clinical and demographic metadata varied by source and participant and was provided uncurated.

Collaborating institutions collected whole blood in K2EDTA tubes following their own protocols. Collaborator samples were shipped for TCRbeta analysis as frozen whole blood, isolated PBMCs, or DNA extracted from either sample type. V is clipped by 4 bases and J by 7 bases, and the sequence between their germline boundaries is 13 bases long. CDR3 length: 13 amino acids, cysteine to phenylalanine. Solely the CDR3 DNA is kept, with 39 bases framed from the first base. TCRbeta CDR3 regions were amplified from genomic DNA using the immunoSEQ Assay, a bias-controlled multiplex PCR. The study's own analysis went as follows. Nucleated cell counts per sample were estimated from amplification of reference gene primers within the assay. To quantify the absolute abundance of each unique TCRbeta CDR3 rearrangement, sequence reads were collapsed and filtered. For each sample, productive Simpson clonality was calculated as the square root of Simpson's diversity index across productive rearrangements. Drawn from immuneACCESS, this table holds only the in-frame rearrangements with V and J called that TCRdb kept. Clones are partly lost; checked studies trace under half to an unresolved V gene and leave the rest unexplained. That table furnishes V, J and clone size, whereas the DNA furnished D and trimming. The sample contains approximately 280,000 clones, roughly 90% of them found a single time. The ten top clones hold 2% to 2.5% of the sample.

A word on this clone: It lacks a known antigen. No much larger clonotype is one base removed from it; base qualities were not supplied.

This TCR derives from a man in his forties or fifties with acute or convalescent COVID-19. The chain couples TRBV12-3 or TRBV12-4 to TRBJ1-2, with the D gene uncertain. What was sequenced was peripheral blood. The bases read TGTGCCAGCAGTTACCCCGAAAACAGTGGCTACACCTTC. It translates as CASSYPENSGYTF.